These 30 T cell receptor beta chains came from one sample sequenced in a study of T cell responses to AZD1222 COVID-19 vaccine. Sequencing used immunoSEQ multiplex PCR; TCRdb keeps in-frame clones, though not all of them. Of 120,000 to 150,000 clones in the sample, around 93% were seen once. Sequences were derived from peripheral blood, sampled on day 0 of AZD1222 vaccination. The receptors were sampled from an adult in good health.

The chain links TRBV6-1 to TRBJ1-6, with D unresolved. Between the trimmed V and J ends, which lost 3 bases and 3 bases, there was a span of 21 bases. This CDR3 is 19 amino acids long. CDR1 and CDR2 (germline): MNHNS, SASEGT. The CDR3, as DNA: TGTGCCAGCAGTGAGGTCGGAGCGGGAGGCGGACTCTATAATTCACCCCTCCACTTT. This codes for CASSEVGAGGGLYNSPLHF.

V gene TRBV30 combines with J gene TRBJ2-2, with D possibly matching TRBD2 (5 bases). CDR1 is GTSNPN and CDR2 is SVGIG in the germline V gene (reference sequence). V dropped 4 bases and J dropped 1 base, with 7 bases sitting between them. The CDR3 runs to 13 residues. Written as DNA, the CDR3 is TGTGCCTGGAATCGGGGGAACACCGGGGAGCTGTTTTTT. Translating gives CAWNRGNTGELFF.

The chain has TRBV11-3 and TRBJ2-7, with D perhaps given as TRBD1 or TRBD2 (5 bases each). This CDR3 region has 13 residues. V lost 4 bases and J lost 3, with 10 bases in between. Germline V gene data show CDR1 as SGHNT and CDR2 as YENEEA. In nucleotides, the CDR3 is TGTGCCAGCAGCTGGGACCGTATCTACGAGCAGTACTTC. It codes for CASSWDRIYEQYF.

The chain couples TRBV27 to TRBJ2-2; D is ambiguous. In germline, CDR1 is MNHEY, CDR2 SMNVEV (reference sequence). V lost 5 bases, J lost 2 bases, and 9 bases lay in between. This CDR3 region has 14 residues. CDR3 protein: CASSRGRNTGELFF. CDR3 nucleotide sequence: TGTGCCAGCAGTCGAGGACGCAACACCGGGGAGCTGTTTTTT.

The V and J genes are TRBV2 and TRBJ2-1; TRBD2 matches at 9 bases. The CDR3 has 16 residues. V lost 7 bases, J lost 7 bases, and 14 bases stayed unmatched. Germline V gene lookup returns CDR1 SNHLY and CDR2 FYNNEI. CDR3 DNA sequence: TGTGCCAGCACCGAAGCCCGGTCTAGCGGGATAAATGAGCAGTTCTTC. Translated, it gives CASTEARSSGINEQFF.

In DNA form, the CDR3 reads TGTGCCAGTAGTATACCGGGCCGAGGGTACGAGCAGTACTTC. Protein: CASSIPGRGYEQYF. This rearrangement joins TRBV19 to TRBJ2-7; D is perhaps TRBD2 (5 bases). Germline values: CDR1 LNHDA, CDR2 SQIVND (reference sequence). V was trimmed by 2 bases and J by 4 bases, leaving 12 bases between them. The CDR3 runs 14 residues.

The V and J genes are TRBV24-1 and TRBJ2-1; 12 nucleotides line up with TRBD2. Trimming removed 5 bases from V and 5 bases from J; junction bases left unmatched: 9. CDR3 length: 17 amino acids. Germline-derived CDR1 and CDR2 are KGHDR and SFDVKD. This CDR3 reads CATSALWTSGINNEQFF. As DNA, the CDR3 is TGTGCCACCAGTGCCCTGTGGACTAGCGGGATAAACAATGAGCAGTTCTTC.

The chain uses TRBV4-2 and TRBJ2-3, with 8 nucleotides matching TRBD2. V gave up 1 base and J gave up 4 bases; unmatched junction bases: 7. The CDR3 is made up of 16 amino acids. Germline-derived CDR1 and CDR2 are LGHNA and YNFKEQ. CDR3 region: CASSQGAGLVADTQYF. DNA for the CDR3: TGTGCCAGCAGCCAAGGAGCGGGACTAGTGGCAGATACGCAGTATTTT.

The V gene is TRBV15, the J gene TRBJ2-7; the D gene is possibly TRBD1 (6 bases). The V and J ends lost 0 bases and 0 bases respectively, with 9 bases between them. Germline assignment: CDR1 LNHNV and CDR2 YYDKDF (reference sequence). The CDR3 is 15 residues long. CDR3 sequence reads: CATSRERGSSYEQYF. The CDR3 nucleotides are TGTGCCACCAGCAGAGAAAGGGGGTCCTCCTACGAGCAGTACTTC. Filled out from reference TRBV15 and TRBJ2-7, the complete variable domain reads DAMVIQNPRYQVTQFGKPVTLSCSQTLNHNVMYWYQQKSSQAPKLLFHYYDKDFNNEADTPDNFQSRRPNTSFCFLDIRSPGLGDTAMYLCATSRERGSSYEQYFGPGTRLTVT.

This chain uses TRBV6-5 with TRBJ2-7; 7 positions match TRBD1. Germline V gene data show CDR1 as MNHEY and CDR2 as SVGAGI. The CDR3 covers 14 residues. Trimming took 5 bases from V and 9 from J; bases not matched to a gene: 13. CDR3 sequence: CASSTDRDSARQYF. In DNA form, the CDR3 reads TGTGCCAGCAGTACGGACCGGGACAGCGCGAGGCAGTACTTC.

The V gene is TRBV24-1, the J gene TRBJ1-1; D gene uncertain. The CDR3 length is 13 residues. V lost 2 bases to trimming and J lost 1 base, with 4 bases between them. Per germline, CDR1 KGHDR and CDR2 SFDVKD. CDR3 DNA sequence: TGTGCCACCAGTGATTCGTGGAACACTGAAGCTTTCTTT. It specifies CATSDSWNTEAFF.

This chain connects TRBV28 to TRBJ1-3, with TRBD1 identical over 9 bases. CDR3 length: 13 amino acids. The V gene's germline CDR1 is MDHEN and CDR2 SYDVKM. V dropped 10 bases and J dropped 5; count of bases not matched to a gene: 6. The CDR3 loop is CATTGGWRNTIYF. In DNA form, the CDR3 reads TGTGCCACGACAGGGGGTTGGAGAAACACCATATATTTT.

The J gene is TRBJ1-5, the V gene TRBV19; D not certain. From germline, CDR1 is LNHDA and CDR2 SQIVND (reference sequence). This CDR3 comprises 14 residues. The V end lost 3 bases, the J end lost 3 bases, and 9 bases lay between the germline ends. This CDR3 is CASSMLPYNQPQHF. CDR3 DNA: TGTGCCAGTAGTATGTTGCCATACAATCAGCCCCAGCATTTT.

CDR3 loop: CASSRQGPGSNQPQHF. DNA of the CDR3: TGTGCCAGTAGTAGACAGGGGCCGGGCAGCAATCAGCCCCAGCATTTT. The rearrangement links TRBV19 to TRBJ1-5; 8 bases map to TRBD1. The germline gives CDR1 LNHDA, CDR2 SQIVND (reference sequence). After removal of 4 bases from V and 1 base from J, the junction contained 6 bases not matched to a gene. This CDR3 comprises 16 residues.

V usage is TRBV7-9 and J usage is TRBJ1-6; D is unresolved. This CDR3 comprises 12 residues. V lost 5 bases and J lost 8, with 7 bases in between. In germline, CDR1 is SEHNR, CDR2 FQNEAQ (reference sequence). Written as DNA, the CDR3 is TGTGCCAGCAGCGCCCTCGATTCACCCCTCCACTTT. Protein sequence: CASSALDSPLHF.

The CDR3 sequence is CASSISPGRGYEQYF. The CDR3 region has the DNA TGTGCCAGTAGTATATCCCCTGGCCGGGGCTACGAGCAGTACTTC. V usage is TRBV19 and J usage is TRBJ2-7; D possibly corresponds to TRBD2 (5 bases). The V gene's germline CDR1 is LNHDA and CDR2 SQIVND (reference sequence). This CDR3 comprises 15 residues. V lost 2 bases to trimming and J lost 3 bases, with 14 bases between them.

J is TRBJ1-6 and V is TRBV5-4; TRBD1 is a possible D gene (5 bases). Germline-derived CDR1 and CDR2 are SGHNT and YYREEE (reference sequence). Trimming left V 2 bases short and J 8 bases short, with 14 bases between. There are 15 residues in the CDR3. The CDR3 DNA follows: TGTGCCAGCAGCTTATACAGGTCACTTGATTCACCCCTCCACTTT. This sequence encodes CASSLYRSLDSPLHF. The full variable domain, in which reference TRBV5-4 and TRBJ1-6 provide the parts outside the CDR3, is ETGVTQSPTHLIKTRGQQVTLRCSSQSGHNTVSWYQQALGQGPQFIFQYYREEENGRGNFPPRFSGLQFPNYSSELNVNALELDDSALYLCASSLYRSLDSPLHFGNGTRLTVT.

V is TRBV7-2 and J is TRBJ1-5; a weak D match, TRBD1 (5 bases). Trimming took off 3 bases at V and 3 bases at J, with 12 bases between the two ends. This CDR3 comprises 15 residues. Germline lookup yields CDR1 SGHTA and CDR2 FQGNSA. CDR3 bases: TGTGCCAGCAGCTTGTGGTCAGGGAACAATCAGCCCCAGCATTTT. Amino acids: CASSLWSGNNQPQHF.

The chain carries TRBV24-1 and TRBJ1-5, with D unresolved. Germline V gives CDR1 KGHDR, CDR2 SFDVKD. V was cut by 3 bases and J by 6 bases, with 5 bases left in between. The CDR3 is 12 amino acids. For the CDR3, the DNA is TGTGCCACCAGTGATGTCGGTCAGCCCCAGCATTTT. As protein: CATSDVGQPQHF.

V usage is TRBV5-4 and J usage is TRBJ1-3; a weak D match, TRBD1 (5 bases). CDR3 length equals 17 residues. V gave up 2 bases and J gave up 2 bases, with 17 bases separating them. CDR1 is SGHNT, CDR2 YYREEE, per germline (reference sequence). This chain's CDR3 is CASSFSAGGLAGNTIYF. The CDR3 DNA follows: TGTGCCAGCAGCTTTAGCGCTGGGGGTTTAGCTGGAAACACCATATATTTT.

This chain connects TRBV15 to TRBJ2-5; D may correspond to TRBD1 or TRBD2 (6 bases each). V was trimmed by 1 base and J by 5 bases, leaving 14 bases between them. Germline CDR1 reads LNHNV; CDR2 reads YYDKDF (reference sequence). The CDR3 consists of 15 residues. In DNA, the CDR3 is TGTGCCACCAGCAGAGGAGGGGGGCGAAAGGAGACCCAGTACTTC. Translated, it gives CATSRGGGRKETQYF.

This chain joins TRBV4-1 and TRBJ2-5, with 10 bases fitting TRBD2. Germline V gene sequence: CDR1 MGHRA, CDR2 YSYEKL. The CDR3 totals 16 residues. The V gene end was trimmed by 5 bases and the J gene end by 7 bases; junction bases not matched to a gene: 13. The CDR3 sequence is CASSYLAGESLGTQYF. CDR3 bases: TGCGCCAGCAGCTATCTAGCGGGGGAGAGCCTAGGGACCCAGTACTTC.

This chain connects TRBV10-1 to TRBJ2-3, with D uncertain. V lost 10 bases and J 6 bases, leaving 17 bases between the germline ends. In germline, CDR1 is WNHNN, CDR2 SYGVQD (reference sequence). The CDR3 runs to 13 residues. As DNA, the CDR3 is TGCGCCACCGCTTCTAGGGTTGAGGATACGCAGTATTTT. This encodes CATASRVEDTQYF.

The V call is TRBV5-4, the J call TRBJ2-3, with a possible D match to TRBD2 (6 bases). Trimming cost V 6 bases and J 4 bases, with 12 bases left between them. This CDR3 comprises 13 residues. Per the germline V gene, CDR1 is SGHNT and CDR2 is YYREEE (reference sequence). The CDR3 DNA sequence: TGTGCCAGCACCCGACCGGGGGCAGATACGCAGTATTTT. This gives the protein CASTRPGADTQYF.

V gene TRBV11-2 combines with J gene TRBJ2-2, with D tentatively TRBD2 (5 bases). The CDR3 runs to 13 residues. Trimming shortened V by 5 bases and J by 7 bases, and 11 bases separated the two germline ends. Germline V CDR1 and CDR2: SGHAT, FQNNGV. The CDR3 region is CASSMRVNGELFF. As DNA, the CDR3 is TGTGCCAGCAGCATGCGGGTAAACGGGGAGCTGTTTTTT.

The chain employs TRBV6-5 and TRBJ1-2, with 7 bases aligning to TRBD1. CDR1 is MNHEY and CDR2 is SVGAGI in the germline V gene. The CDR3 loop spans 14 amino acids. Trimming removed 7 bases from V and 7 bases from J; junction bases left unmatched: 12. The CDR3 spells CASTGSTGARGYTF. The CDR3 nucleotides are TGTGCCAGCACCGGATCCACAGGGGCGCGTGGCTACACCTTC.

The chain uses TRBV12-5 and TRBJ2-1, with 9 bases that match TRBD2. The CDR3 covers 18 residues. Germline V gene lookup returns CDR1 LGHNT and CDR2 FRNRAP. The trim removed 0 bases at V and 9 bases at J, leaving 15 bases unmatched. The CDR3 bases are TGTGCTAGTGGTTTGGTACTTCTTAGCGGGAGTGGTATTGGTGAGCAGTTCTTC. Amino acids: CASGLVLLSGSGIGEQFF.

This clone turned up a few times. The genes are TRBV19 and TRBJ1-2, with TRBD1 matching 7 bases. There are 15 residues in the CDR3. CDR1 is LNHDA and CDR2 is SQIVND in the germline V gene (reference sequence). Trimming removed 5 bases from V and 0 bases from J; junction bases left unmatched: 6. Here the CDR3 reads CASSPATGTNYGYTF. CDR3 sequence (DNA): TGTGCCAGTAGTCCGGCGACAGGGACTAACTATGGCTACACCTTC.

The chain joins TRBV7-9 to TRBJ1-5, with 8 nucleotides matching TRBD1. V gave up 3 bases and J gave up 6 bases; unmatched junction bases: 4. CDR3 size: 14 residues. Looked up from germline, CDR1 is SEHNR and CDR2 is FQNEAQ (reference sequence). The CDR3 coding sequence is TGTGCCAGCAGCTTGACAGGGGAAAGTCAGCCCCAGCATTTT. Protein sequence: CASSLTGESQPQHF.

This sequence joins TRBV11-2 and TRBJ2-7; D might be TRBD2 (7 bases). Per germline, CDR1 SGHAT and CDR2 FQNNGV. Deletions cut 5 bases from V and 4 bases from J, with 12 bases between. The CDR3 has 13 residues. DNA for the CDR3: TGTGCCAGCAGCACGGGGGGCGCGTACGAGCAGTACTTC. It specifies CASSTGGAYEQYF.